These T cell receptor beta chains were read from a single sample in a study of response to subunit inactivated influenza vaccine. One entry per CDR3 protein, called by TCRdb with MiXCR from the RT-PCR reads. The sample lists around 320,000 distinct CDR3 sequences; about 20% were seen once. This material consisted of PBMCs from blood, taken approximately 20 months after vaccination. These receptors were obtained from a man aged 45-69 years who received an inactivated influenza vaccine. Both conserved end residues are part of each CDR3. Fields, in order: J gene, clone size, D gene, V gene, CDR3 DNA, CDR3 protein. A D gene is named only where the DNA matches it firmly. Only part of the rows carry a size: once, few, many, or a class if the clone is expanded.

J: TRBJ1-4; size: -; D: -; V: TRBV6-2/TRBV6-3; DNA: TGTGCCAGCAGGCTAAATGAAAAACTGTTTTTT; CDR3: CASRLNEKLFF
J: TRBJ1-3; size: many; D: -; V: TRBV10-2; DNA: TGCGCCAGCAGGGACGGTTTCTTCTCTGGAAACACCATATATTTT; CDR3: CASRDGFFSGNTIYF
J: TRBJ2-3; size: -; D: -; V: TRBV6-1; DNA: TGTGCCAGCAGCTCCGGAAGCCTCAATTTAAATACGCAGTATTTT; CDR3: CASSSGSLNLNTQYF
J: TRBJ1-2; size: few; D: TRBD1; V: TRBV10-3; DNA: TGTGCCATCGGAATACAGGGGGCGGGGGCTGGCTACACCTTC; CDR3: CAIGIQGAGAGYTF
J: TRBJ2-7; size: few; D: -; V: TRBV28; DNA: TGTGCCAGCAGTTTACTGGGGGCCATCTACGAGCAGTACTTC; CDR3: CASSLLGAIYEQYF
J: TRBJ2-2; size: few; D: -; V: TRBV6-2/TRBV6-3; DNA: TGTGCCAGCAGTTACACTAGGGTCAGAACCGGGGAGCTGTTTTTT; CDR3: CASSYTRVRTGELFF
J: TRBJ1-6; size: many; D: TRBD1; V: TRBV4-2; DNA: TGTGCCAGCAGCCAAGATAGGGACAGGGGATCACCCCTCCACTTT; CDR3: CASSQDRDRGSPLHF
J: TRBJ1-2; size: few; D: -; V: TRBV28; DNA: TGTGCCAGCAGTTTATGGACGGCTACTAACTATGGCTACACCTTC; CDR3: CASSLWTATNYGYTF
J: TRBJ2-1; size: few; D: -; V: TRBV20-1; DNA: TGCAGTGCTAGAGATCCGGGGGCCAGGGGGTACAATGAGCAGTTCTTC; CDR3: CSARDPGARGYNEQFF
J: TRBJ1-6; size: many; D: -; V: TRBV15; DNA: TGTGCCACCAGCAGAGGGAATTCACCCCTCCACTTT; CDR3: CATSRGNSPLHF
J: TRBJ1-2; size: many; D: -; V: TRBV12-3/TRBV12-4; DNA: TGTGCCAGCAGTTCCGGGTCGCGGTATGGCTACACCTTC; CDR3: CASSSGSRYGYTF
J: TRBJ2-7; size: few; D: -; V: TRBV7-9; DNA: TGTGCCAGCAGCTCTCTGGGGGTCGAGCAGTACTTC; CDR3: CASSSLGVEQYF
J: TRBJ2-1; size: -; D: -; V: TRBV5-1; DNA: TGCGCCAGCAGCTTGGCGGTCAGGCAGAGCTCCTACAATGAGCAGTTCTTC; CDR3: CASSLAVRQSSYNEQFF
J: TRBJ2-7; size: -; D: TRBD2; V: TRBV6-2/TRBV6-3; DNA: TGTGCCAGCAGTTACCCGGGACTAGCGGGATCCGAGCAGTACTTC; CDR3: CASSYPGLAGSEQYF
J: TRBJ2-7; size: -; D: -; V: TRBV7-2; DNA: TGTGCCAGCAGCCTCGCCGGACAGCGTTCTTCCTACGAGCAGTACTTC; CDR3: CASSLAGQRSSYEQYF
J: TRBJ1-1; size: -; D: -; V: TRBV6-2/TRBV6-3; DNA: TGTGCCAGCTCACCTTTCTGGGGCACTGAAGCTTTCTTT; CDR3: CASSPFWGTEAFF
J: TRBJ1-5; size: -; D: TRBD1; V: TRBV7-8; DNA: TGTGCCAGCAGCAAGGACAGGTCCAATCAGCCCCAGCATTTT; CDR3: CASSKDRSNQPQHF
J: TRBJ2-7; size: few; D: -; V: TRBV27; DNA: TGTGCCAGCAGCAAAGTCCCATCCTACGAGCAGTACTTC; CDR3: CASSKVPSYEQYF
J: TRBJ2-5; size: -; D: -; V: TRBV9; DNA: TGTGCCAGCAGCGTGACTAGTTTCCAAGAGACCCAGTACTTC; CDR3: CASSVTSFQETQYF
J: TRBJ2-1; size: -; D: TRBD2; V: TRBV29-1; DNA: TGCAGCGTTGAGACCCCACCGCGGGGGGGGTCCTACAATGAGCAGTTCTTC; CDR3: CSVETPPRGGSYNEQFF
J: TRBJ2-7; size: -; D: -; V: TRBV28; DNA: TGTGCCAGCCAAAAGACAGGAGCGTCCTTAGGGCAGTACTTC; CDR3: CASQKTGASLGQYF
J: TRBJ1-1; size: few; D: -; V: TRBV18; DNA: TGTGCCAGCTCACTCTCGGGACAAAACACTGAAGCTTTCTTT; CDR3: CASSLSGQNTEAFF
J: TRBJ2-5; size: -; D: TRBD2; V: TRBV4-2; DNA: TGTGCCAGCAGCCAAGTGAGCGGGAGTGATGAGGAGACCCAGTACTTC; CDR3: CASSQVSGSDEETQYF
J: TRBJ2-7; size: -; D: -; V: TRBV20-1; DNA: TGCAGTGCGGTTCGGGGATGGGACGAGCAGTACTTC; CDR3: CSAVRGWDEQYF
J: TRBJ2-1; size: few; D: TRBD1; V: TRBV28; DNA: TGTGCCAGCAGTTCAGGGGGAAGGTATGAGCAGTTCTTC; CDR3: CASSSGGRYEQFF
J: TRBJ2-1; size: -; D: -; V: TRBV28; DNA: TGTGCCAGCAGTTTTAGCCCCGAAAACGAGGTTTACAATGAGCAGTTCTTC; CDR3: CASSFSPENEVYNEQFF
J: TRBJ1-1; size: -; D: TRBD1; V: TRBV9; DNA: TGTGCCAGCAGCGTTGGGGGAGGGGGCGAACGGAACACTGAAGCTTTCTTT; CDR3: CASSVGGGGERNTEAFF
J: TRBJ2-2; size: -; D: -; V: TRBV20-1; DNA: TGCAGTGCTAGAGTCAGACGGTCCACCGGGGAGCTGTTTTTT; CDR3: CSARVRRSTGELFF
J: TRBJ2-6; size: -; D: -; V: TRBV19; DNA: TGTGCCAGTAGTATGTGGGGTCTGGCTGGGGCCAACGTCCTGACTTTC; CDR3: CASSMWGLAGANVLTF
J: TRBJ2-3; size: few; D: -; V: TRBV12-2; DNA: TGTGCAAGTCGCTTAGGACTAGCGGGAACCACAGATACGCAGTATTTT; CDR3: CASRLGLAGTTDTQYF
J: TRBJ2-1; size: -; D: -; V: TRBV18; DNA: TGTGCCAGCTCACCATCGGGGGCGGCGGGGAACAATGAGCAGTTCTTC; CDR3: CASSPSGAAGNNEQFF
J: TRBJ2-2; size: few; D: -; V: TRBV7-9; DNA: TGTGCCAGCAGTTCGGTTAGATCCAACACCGGGGAGCTGTTTTTT; CDR3: CASSSVRSNTGELFF
J: TRBJ2-2; size: few; D: TRBD2; V: TRBV20-1; DNA: TGCAGTGCAGCGGGGGCCGGGGAGCTGTTTTTT; CDR3: CSAAGAGELFF
J: TRBJ1-2; size: many; D: -; V: TRBV2; DNA: TGTGCCAGCGGAGGGGTCAACTATGGCTACACCTTC; CDR3: CASGGVNYGYTF
J: TRBJ2-3; size: once; D: TRBD2; V: TRBV6-2/TRBV6-3; DNA: TGTGCCAGCAGTCCCGGGACTATCACAGATACGCAGTATTTT; CDR3: CASSPGTITDTQYF
J: TRBJ1-3; size: -; D: -; V: TRBV12-3/TRBV12-4; DNA: TGTGCCAGCAGTCCCCGGACGAACTCTGGAAACACCATATATTTT; CDR3: CASSPRTNSGNTIYF
J: TRBJ2-3; size: many; D: -; V: TRBV29-1; DNA: TGCAGCGTTGAATATGGTGGGAGCACAGATACGCAGTATTTT; CDR3: CSVEYGGSTDTQYF
J: TRBJ2-1; size: many; D: -; V: TRBV12-3/TRBV12-4; DNA: TGTGCCAGCAGTTTAGCGGGAGGCACCTACAATGAGCAGTTCTTC; CDR3: CASSLAGGTYNEQFF
J: TRBJ2-7; size: -; D: -; V: TRBV18; DNA: TGTGCCAGCTCAGCGAGGGTAGACGAGCAGTACTTC; CDR3: CASSARVDEQYF
J: TRBJ1-1; size: -; D: TRBD1; V: TRBV7-9; DNA: TGTGCCAGCAGCTTAGGGCTGACAGGGAGGAAAGGAGAAGCTTTCTTT; CDR3: CASSLGLTGRKGEAFF
J: TRBJ1-1; size: -; D: -; V: TRBV20-1; DNA: TGCAGTGCTAGGTGGAACACTGAATCTTTCTTT; CDR3: CSARWNTESFF
J: TRBJ2-1; size: -; D: TRBD1; V: TRBV27; DNA: TGTGCCAGCAGACGGACAGGGGGAGGAGGCAATGAGCAGTTCTTC; CDR3: CASRRTGGGGNEQFF
J: TRBJ2-7; size: -; D: -; V: TRBV12-3/TRBV12-4; DNA: TGTGCCAGCAGTTTGATTCCAGGGGAAAGCTCCTACGAGCAGTACTTC; CDR3: CASSLIPGESSYEQYF